The source of this T cell receptor beta chain is a study of T-cell memory formation after mild COVID-19 (dated by TCRdb to the early 2020s). For context, the study as a whole: Most TCR sequence clusters were specific to one of the two donors. Longitudinal TCRalpha and TCRbeta repertoire sequencing tracked T-cell clones expanding and contracting after mild COVID-19 in a couple of donors. The cohort comprised two young, previously healthy adult volunteers, one female and one male. The full study reports these points: The second-wave clones that peaked on day 37 were not confirmed to be SARS-CoV-2 specific. Some responding clones were detected in pre-infection memory, which suggested that pre-existing cross-reactive memory T cells had joined the SARS-CoV-2 response. Contracting CD4+ clones were located mainly in the CM and EM memory subsets, whereas CD8+ clones were found to be enriched in EMRA. Balanced CD4/CD8 phenotypes were observed for clones contracting from day 15 to 85, whereas a bias towards CD4+ was observed for a second wave of clones expanding from day 15 to 37. Only a couple of mild cases were covered in the study, and larger cohorts including severe cases with pre-infection samples were considered necessary.

Ficoll-Paque density gradient centrifugation was the method used to isolate PBMCs. Reading the germline V gene (reference sequence) gives CDR1 SEHNR and CDR2 FQNEAQ. The cysteine opens and the phenylalanine closes a CDR3 of 12 amino acids. Only CDR3 DNA is held: 36 bases, read in frame from base 1. V is shortened by 4 bases, J by 8 bases, and the region joining them spans 9 bases. These reads were obtained on an Illumina NovaSeq 6000. cDNA libraries for TCRalpha and TCRbeta were prepared by 5'RACE using constant-segment primers, with sample barcodes and unique molecular identifiers added. Trizol reagent was used to extract RNA from every sample. Amplification of the libraries took two PCR steps, and the second step added a second sample barcode plus Illumina TruSeq adapters. Libraries were sequenced on an Illumina NovaSeq with 2 x 150 bp paired-end reads. The authors' analysis ran thus. With migec v1.2.7, reads were demultiplexed and then collapsed into UMI-guided consensus sequences. Using mixcr v2.1.11, the UMI consensuses were aligned to TRA and TRB V and J templates and assembled into clonotypes. A clonotype was counted as expanded or contracted only when both edgeR and NoisET called the clonotype significant, with the noise models trained on biological replicates. For edgeR calls, the thresholds were a false discovery rate-adjusted p below 0.01 and a log2 fold-change of 1. As an exploratory analysis of dynamics, PCA with hierarchical clustering was applied to max-normalized trajectories of the 1000 most abundant clonotypes. Separately sequenced CD4+ and CD8+ repertoires were used to assign a CD4 or CD8 phenotype to each responding clone. Clones were called with MiXCR by TCRdb after fastp trimmed the public reads at Q25, and only in-frame beta chains were retained. Every distinct CDR3 protein forms one entry, paired with its most common genes and DNA. The V and J calls come from TCRdb's annotation, not from the publication. The sample has roughly 200,000 distinct CDR3 sequences on record, around 16% of them singletons. The ten largest make up more than 2% of the sample.

Comment on this clonotype: Its recognized antigen is unknown. It has no much larger one-base neighbor in the sample; base qualities were not kept.

This sequence uses TRBV7-9 and TRBJ2-1; the D segment cannot be called with confidence. Material: PBMCs or a T cell subset sorted from them (not recorded which). The sequence came from an adult woman who had mild COVID-19 (a few samples of this study predate the infection). The sample titles of this study are shuffled in the database, so cell type and time point are left out; the donor was told from shared clones. CDR3 sequence: CASSSIPYEQFF. The base sequence is TGTGCCAGCAGCTCCATACCGTATGAGCAGTTCTTC.